Shown below are 13 T cell receptor beta chains from a single sample sequenced in a study of shared clonotypes between healthy human individuals. The table came from immunoSEQ multiplex PCR; TCRdb's copy has only in-frame clones and leaves some out. The repertoire holds 1.5 million to 2.5 million clones, approximately 94% seen once, with 0.9% to 1.5% in the top ten. CD45RO-negative, CCR7-positively selected cells formed the naive CD8 fraction, excluding terminally differentiated effector memory CD45RA+ cells. Sequenced input: naive CD8+ T cells sorted from blood. The source is a man younger than 35 in good health.

V usage is TRBV30 and J usage is TRBJ2-7; the match to TRBD1 covers 7 bases. Trimming cost V 0 bases and J 3 bases; bases outside gene matches: 11. The germline gives CDR1 GTSNPN, CDR2 SVGIG (reference sequence). The CDR3 contains 16 residues. For the CDR3, the DNA is TGTGCCTGGAGTGTAGCTACCGGGACAGAAGGCTACGAGCAGTACTTC. Protein: CAWSVATGTEGYEQYF.

Worth noting for this clone: Within the sample, other DNA sequences also encode this same CDR3. V is TRBV6-5 and J is TRBJ1-6, with a possible D match to TRBD1 (6 bases). Germline CDR1 MNHEY, CDR2 SVGAGI. V lost 2 bases, J lost 6 bases, and 11 bases lay in between. The CDR3 covers 15 residues. In DNA form, the CDR3 reads TGTGCCAGCAGTTACGAAGCGGGGGCTAATTCACCCCTCCACTTT. Translated: CASSYEAGANSPLHF.

The chain uses TRBV5-6 and TRBJ2-7, with 7 bases that match TRBD2. The V segment lost 2 bases and the J segment 1 base; nucleotides outside the gene matches: 6. Germline CDR1 reads SGHDT; CDR2 reads YYEEEE. This CDR3 contains 15 residues. The CDR3 coding sequence is TGTGCCAGCAGCTTTGGGCCTAGCGGTTCCTACGAGCAGTACTTC. It is translated as CASSFGPSGSYEQYF. Drawing the rest from reference TRBV5-6 and TRBJ2-7, the complete variable domain is DAGVTQSPTHLIKTRGQQVTLRCSPKSGHDTVSWYQQALGQGPQFIFQYYEEEERQRGNFPDRFSGHQFPNYSSELNVNALLLGDSALYLCASSFGPSGSYEQYFGPGTRLTVT.

A note on this clone: A junction end diverges from the germline sequence, so it may reflect a read error. The chain recombines TRBV5-4 with TRBJ1-1; D remains unclear. This CDR3 has 12 residues. Germline V gene data show CDR1 as SGHNT and CDR2 as YYREEE (reference sequence). The chain's CDR3 is CASSNGVTEPFF. The CDR3 nucleotides read TGTGCCAGCAGCAACGGGGTTACTGAACCTTTCTTT.

The gene calls are TRBV5-1 and TRBJ2-1; D not certain. Germline values: CDR1 SGHRS, CDR2 YFSETQ. The CDR3 covers 13 residues. V lost 1 base, J lost 6 bases, and 8 bases lay in between. The CDR3 nucleotides read TGCGCCAGCAGCTTGACTACGAGCAATGAGCAGTTCTTC. Protein sequence: CASSLTTSNEQFF.

The chain is built from TRBV7-2 and TRBJ2-1, with a weak D call TRBD2 (6 bases). The germline V and J ends were trimmed by 5 bases and 6 bases, with 17 bases remaining between them. The CDR3 loop spans 15 amino acids. CDR1 and CDR2 (germline): SGHTA, FQGNSA. CDR3 region: CASSRNSGRFNEQFF. The CDR3 DNA reads as TGTGCCAGCAGCCGTAATAGCGGAAGATTCAATGAGCAGTTCTTC.

The chain couples TRBV27 to TRBJ2-3; D is unresolved. The V gene lost 7 bases and the J gene lost 6 bases, with 8 bases spanning the gap. Looked up from germline, CDR1 is MNHEY and CDR2 is SMNVEV (reference sequence). CDR3 size: 11 residues. The CDR3 region is CASTIGDTQYF. The DNA for the CDR3 is TGTGCCAGCACCATCGGGGATACGCAGTATTTT.

The sample holds one count of this clone. V and J are TRBV14 and TRBJ2-2; 7 nucleotides match TRBD2. The trim removed 4 bases at V and 5 bases at J, leaving 7 bases unmatched. The CDR3 extends over 15 amino acids. Germline V gene lookup returns CDR1 SGHDN and CDR2 FVKESK. CDR3 DNA sequence: TGTGCCAGCAGCCTGTGGGAGGGTATGACCGGGGAGCTGTTTTTT. Protein product: CASSLWEGMTGELFF.

This clone turned up a few times. CDR3 DNA: TGTGCCAGCAGCCCAGAATCCGGGGCGCGGTACAATGAGCAGTTCTTC. Translation: CASSPESGARYNEQFF. The V call is TRBV7-9, the J call TRBJ2-1; D is tentatively TRBD1 or TRBD2 (5 bases each). CDR3 length: 16 amino acids. Germline lookup yields CDR1 SEHNR and CDR2 FQNEAQ (reference sequence). V was pared by 5 bases and J by 4 bases, with 18 bases between.

This sequence joins TRBV27 and TRBJ2-1, with no clear D. The CDR3 covers 13 residues. Germline loops: CDR1 MNHEY, CDR2 SMNVEV (reference sequence). Trimming removed 1 base at V and 9 bases at J, with 10 bases between. CDR3 region: CASSLYLMGEQFF. As DNA, the CDR3 is TGTGCCAGCAGTTTATACTTAATGGGTGAGCAGTTCTTC.

This clone was seen a single time. The CDR3 sequence is CASSRGQGVNTEAFF. In nucleotides, the CDR3 is TGTGCCAGCAGTAGAGGACAGGGGGTGAACACTGAAGCTTTCTTT. The rearrangement uses TRBV6-5 and TRBJ1-1, with 10 bases matching TRBD1. The germline V gene encodes CDR1 MNHEY and CDR2 SVGAGI. CDR3 length: 15 amino acids. The junction had 3 bases not matched to a gene; V was cut back by 5 bases and J by 0 bases.

This chain connects TRBV18 to TRBJ2-3; D gene unclear. Trimming removed 0 bases from V and 6 bases from J, with 7 bases in between. CDR3 length equals 13 residues. Per the germline V gene, CDR1 is KGHSH and CDR2 is LQKENI. In DNA, the CDR3 is TGTGCCAGCTCACCACCGGGCAGGGATACGCAGTATTTT. The encoded protein is CASSPPGRDTQYF.

The V gene is TRBV5-5, the J gene TRBJ2-7; D ambiguous. V shed 1 base and J shed 5 bases, with 10 bases lying between them. The CDR3 has 13 residues. Per the germline V gene, CDR1 is SGHKS and CDR2 is YYEKEE (reference sequence). The CDR3 DNA reads TGTGCCAGCAGCTTGACTCCGGAACACGAGCAGTACTTC. Translated: CASSLTPEHEQYF.